These 4 T cell receptor beta chains share one sample of origin, sequenced in a study of breast tumors, draining lymph nodes, adjacent tissues. Samples came from axillary lymph nodes draining the breast cancer. Using its own MiXCR run on the multiplex PCR reads, TCRdb lists one record per CDR3 protein. The sample consists of 200,000 to 250,000 distinct CDR3 sequences, 34% of them appearing once. The sequenced sample consisted of axillary lymph node tissue. The source of these receptors is a female donor with breast cancer. Some clones in this sample may be carry-over from other donors' samples.

This clonotype showed up many times. J is TRBJ1-6 and V is TRBV12-5; 9 bases line up with TRBD1. Trimming took 1 base from V and 7 from J; bases not matched to a gene: 8. Germline loops: CDR1 LGHNT, CDR2 FRNRAP. The CDR3 loop spans 17 amino acids. The CDR3 here is CASGLDFNRGQNSPLHF. Here the CDR3 DNA reads TGTGCTAGTGGTTTGGACTTCAACAGGGGGCAGAATTCACCCCTCCACTTT.

The chain couples TRBV10-2 to TRBJ2-1; 12 nucleotides align to TRBD2. The CDR3 spans 17 residues. Unmatched junction bases numbered 6, after V lost 6 bases and J lost 0 bases. Germline V gene data show CDR1 as WSHSY and CDR2 as SAAADI. This CDR3 reads CASSRTSGESSYNEQFF. The CDR3 bases are TGCGCCAGCAGCCGGACTAGCGGGGAGAGCTCCTACAATGAGCAGTTCTTC.

This chain links TRBV20-1 with TRBJ2-7; D remains unclear. Germline lookup yields CDR1 DFQATT and CDR2 SNEGSKA (reference sequence). V was clipped by 5 bases and J by 5 bases, with 13 bases between them. This CDR3 has 12 amino acids. The CDR3 is CSARTGPNEQYF. DNA for the CDR3: TGCAGTGCTCGAACGGGTCCCAACGAGCAGTACTTC.

This clonotype came up many times. The chain carries TRBV20-1 and TRBJ2-7; 8 nucleotides agree with TRBD2. The CDR3 consists of 15 residues. The V gene end was trimmed by 3 bases and the J gene end by 1 base; junction bases not matched to a gene: 8. Per germline, CDR1 DFQATT and CDR2 SNEGSKA (reference sequence). The CDR3 region is CSASRLAGPSYEQYF. CDR3 sequence (DNA): TGCAGTGCTAGTCGGTTAGCGGGGCCTTCCTACGAGCAGTACTTC.